This entry lists 21 T cell receptor beta chains sequenced from one sample in a study of control samples from healthy donors and cancer patients. Measured with immunoSEQ multiplex PCR; TCRdb has only the in-frame clones, and not every one. The profile covers some 99,000 clones, with approximately 90% appearing a single time and approximately 18% taken by the ten largest. What was sequenced was blood. These receptors were obtained from a woman between 50 and 59 years old in good health.

The V call is TRBV7-9, the J call TRBJ2-5; 12 bases fit TRBD2. Germline V lookup: CDR1 SEHNR, CDR2 FQNEAQ (reference sequence). The V and J ends lost 1 base and 1 base, in that order; junction bases with no gene match: 4. The CDR3 runs 17 residues. The CDR3 nucleotides are TGTGCCAGCAGCTTAGTCGGACTAGCGGGGATCCAAGAGACCCAGTACTTC. Residues: CASSLVGLAGIQETQYF.

The chain joins TRBV7-9 to TRBJ2-7; the D gene could be TRBD1 or TRBD2 (5 bases each). Trimming left V 5 bases short and J 3 bases short, with 11 bases between. Germline loops: CDR1 SEHNR, CDR2 FQNEAQ (reference sequence). This CDR3 contains 13 residues. Here the CDR3 DNA reads TGTGCCAGCAGCACGGACACTAGCTACGAGCAGTACTTC. It translates to CASSTDTSYEQYF.

This sequence joins TRBV7-9 and TRBJ1-4; D perhaps matches TRBD1 (5 bases). Germline-derived CDR1 and CDR2 are SEHNR and FQNEAQ (reference sequence). This CDR3 has 14 amino acids. V lost 5 bases, J lost 3 bases, and 10 bases lay in between. The CDR3 DNA reads TGTGCCAGCAGCCCAGGGAGGTCTAATGAAAAACTGTTTTTT. The encoded protein is CASSPGRSNEKLFF.

The rearrangement links TRBV5-4 to TRBJ1-1; D not resolved. Trimming stripped 4 bases from V and 1 base from J, with 8 bases between. The CDR3 loop spans 13 amino acids. Per germline, CDR1 SGHNT and CDR2 YYREEE (reference sequence). CDR3 in amino acids: CASSRRENTEAFF. The CDR3, as DNA: TGTGCCAGCAGCCGTCGGGAGAACACTGAAGCTTTCTTT.

The chain is built from TRBV19 and TRBJ2-1; 10 nucleotides align to TRBD2. J was trimmed by 7 bases and V by 3 bases; bases with no gene match: 6. Germline values: CDR1 LNHDA, CDR2 SQIVND (reference sequence). The length of the CDR3 is 15 residues. The CDR3 region is CASSILAGGQNEQFF. The CDR3, as DNA: TGTGCCAGTAGTATTTTAGCGGGGGGCCAAAATGAGCAGTTCTTC.

The chain has TRBV5-1 and TRBJ1-6; D not certain. Germline V gives CDR1 SGHRS, CDR2 YFSETQ. Trimming stripped 0 bases from V and 4 bases from J, with 11 bases between. The CDR3 sequence is 16 residues long. The CDR3 DNA is TGCGCCAGCAGCTTGGCCGCAGACGTTTATAATTCACCCCTCCACTTT. Residues: CASSLAADVYNSPLHF. The variable domain in full, completed from reference TRBV5-1 and TRBJ1-6, reads KAGVTQTPRYLIKTRGQQVTLSCSPISGHRSVSWYQQTPGQGLQFLFEYFSETQRNKGNFPGRFSGRQFSNSRSEMNVSTLELGDSALYLCASSLAADVYNSPLHFGNGTRLTVT.

The chain carries TRBV19 and TRBJ1-6; D is uncertain. The CDR3 runs to 14 residues. V lost 1 base, J lost 7 bases, and 8 bases lay in between. Germline CDR1 is LNHDA and CDR2 is SQIVND (reference sequence). CDR3 DNA: TGTGCCAGTAGTATAGCCGCAGGCAATTCACCCCTCCACTTT. Protein product: CASSIAAGNSPLHF.

This clone has a single count. This chain links TRBV4-1 with TRBJ2-5, with a weak D call TRBD2 (5 bases). Germline V lookup: CDR1 MGHRA, CDR2 YSYEKL. Trimming took 1 base from V and 4 from J, leaving 16 bases between them. This CDR3 spans 16 amino acids. CDR3 sequence (DNA): TGCGCCAGCAGCCAAGCAGTTCCTAGCAGCCGAGAGACCCAGTACTTC. This translates into CASSQAVPSSRETQYF.

The genes are TRBV15 and TRBJ2-3; TRBD1 matches 10 bases. The length of the CDR3 is 18 residues. The V segment lost 1 base and the J segment 6 bases; nucleotides outside the gene matches: 13. CDR1 is LNHNV, CDR2 YYDKDF, per germline (reference sequence). Written as DNA, the CDR3 is TGTGCCACCAGCAGAGGGCTCGTCCCGGGACAGGGGTCGGATACGCAGTATTTT. Translating it yields CATSRGLVPGQGSDTQYF.

In nucleotides, the CDR3 is TGTGCCAGCTCACCAAATGACAGGGGGATGAGTTCACCCCTCCACTTT. Residues: CASSPNDRGMSSPLHF. The rearrangement joins TRBV18 to TRBJ1-6; 9 bases fit TRBD1. The CDR3 length is 16 residues. The V gene end was trimmed by 2 bases and the J gene end by 9 bases; junction bases not matched to a gene: 8. Germline lookup yields CDR1 KGHSH and CDR2 LQKENI. Full variable domain (outside the CDR3, taken from reference TRBV18 and TRBJ1-6): NAGVMQNPRHLVRRRGQEARLRCSPMKGHSHVYWYRQLPEEGLKFMVYLQKENIIDESGMPKERFSAEFPKEGPSILRIQQVVRGDSAAYFCASSPNDRGMSSPLHFGNGTRLTVT.

The chain is built from TRBV15 and TRBJ2-3; D uncertain. Per germline, CDR1 LNHNV and CDR2 YYDKDF (reference sequence). The ends were cut back, 2 bases at V and 5 bases at J, with 11 bases in the middle. The CDR3 contains 14 residues. For the CDR3, the DNA is TGTGCCACCAGCAGATCCGGCCGCCGAGATACGCAGTATTTT. It translates to CATSRSGRRDTQYF. Combining the CDR3 with reference TRBV15 and TRBJ2-3 gives the whole variable domain DAMVIQNPRYQVTQFGKPVTLSCSQTLNHNVMYWYQQKSSQAPKLLFHYYDKDFNNEADTPDNFQSRRPNTSFCFLDIRSPGLGDTAMYLCATSRSGRRDTQYFGPGTRLTVL.

This sequence joins TRBV18 and TRBJ2-3; D unresolved. The CDR3 spans 13 residues. Germline CDR1 reads KGHSH; CDR2 reads LQKENI. V lost 3 bases and J 6 bases, leaving 10 bases between the germline ends. The CDR3 nucleotides are TGTGCCAGCTCACCCAGCCTCCGGGATACGCAGTATTTT. It specifies CASSPSLRDTQYF.

A remark on this clone: The missing conserved phenylalanine or tryptophan at the end of this CDR3 makes a read error likely. The chain links TRBV6-5 to TRBJ1-2, with TRBD1 as a possible D gene (5 bases). The CDR3 sequence is 15 residues long. V lost 4 bases and J lost 7, with 19 bases in between. Germline loops: CDR1 MNHEY, CDR2 SVGAGI. CDR3 in amino acids: CASSLRGTRGSGYTL. The CDR3 DNA reads as TGTGCCAGCAGTTTGAGAGGGACGCGAGGCAGTGGCTACACCCTC.

The chain employs TRBV7-2 and TRBJ2-2; 7 bases are a match to TRBD1. From germline, CDR1 is SGHTA and CDR2 FQGNSA. With V trimmed by 3 bases and J by 2 bases, 6 bases remained unmatched. The CDR3 runs to 16 residues. Written as DNA, the CDR3 is TGTGCCAGCAGCTTGTCCGGGACAGCTAACACCGGGGAGCTGTTTTTT. Translation: CASSLSGTANTGELFF.

The chain recombines TRBV5-1 with TRBJ2-5, with D perhaps being TRBD1 or TRBD2 (5 bases each). The V gene's germline CDR1 is SGHRS and CDR2 YFSETQ. This CDR3 is built from 16 residues. The V and J ends lost 0 bases and 4 bases respectively, with 16 bases between them. CDR3 sequence: CASSLGGMGIGETQYF. CDR3 nucleotide sequence: TGCGCCAGCAGCTTGGGGGGGATGGGTATCGGAGAGACCCAGTACTTC.

The CDR3: CASSPRGSVYEQYF. As DNA, the CDR3 is TGTGCCAGCAGTCCCCGGGGAAGCGTCTACGAGCAGTACTTC. This chain uses TRBV6-5 with TRBJ2-7, with D perhaps matching TRBD2 (5 bases). The CDR3 spans 14 residues. CDR1 MNHEY and CDR2 SVGAGI come from the germline V gene. V dropped 5 bases and J dropped 3 bases, with 14 bases sitting between them.

This clone was detected only a few times. The chain is built from TRBV9 and TRBJ1-1; unclear D gene. Germline V CDR1 and CDR2: SGDLS, YYNGEE. The CDR3 covers 13 residues. Trimming stripped 3 bases from V and 3 bases from J, with 9 bases between. In DNA, the CDR3 is TGTGCCAGCAGCGCCCGCTGGGACACTGAAGCTTTCTTT. The encoded protein is CASSARWDTEAFF.

V gene TRBV5-5 combines with J gene TRBJ1-1, with TRBD1 matching over 9 bases. Germline V gene sequence: CDR1 SGHKS, CDR2 YYEKEE (reference sequence). V shed 2 bases, J shed 11 bases, and the junction held 7 bases outside the gene matches. CDR3 size: 13 residues. CDR3 nucleotide sequence: TGTGCCAGCAGCTTTACAAACAGGGGGCAGGCTTTCTTT. It yields the protein CASSFTNRGQAFF.

The V and J genes are TRBV30 and TRBJ1-5; 7 nucleotides match TRBD1. This CDR3 has 16 amino acids. Germline V CDR1 and CDR2: GTSNPN, SVGIG (reference sequence). V shed 2 bases, J shed 1 base, and the junction held 8 bases outside the gene matches. CDR3 loop: CAWSRIRGGSNQPQHF. The CDR3 DNA follows: TGTGCCTGGAGTCGGATAAGAGGGGGCAGCAATCAGCCCCAGCATTTT. Filled out from reference TRBV30 and TRBJ1-5, the complete variable domain reads SQTIHQWPATLVQPVGSPLSLECTVEGTSNPNLYWYRQAAGRGLQLLFYSVGIGQISSEVPQNLSASRPQDRQFILSSKKLLLSDSGFYLCAWSRIRGGSNQPQHFGDGTRLSIL.

This chain links TRBV19 with TRBJ1-1, with 9 bases that match TRBD1. CDR1 LNHDA and CDR2 SQIVND come from the germline V gene (reference sequence). This CDR3 has 14 residues. Trimming took 4 bases from V and 4 from J; bases not matched to a gene: 4. The CDR3, as DNA: TGTGCCAGTAGTAAACAGGGGGCGGGCACTGAAGCTTTCTTT. Translation gives CASSKQGAGTEAFF.

Concerning this clone itself: Other nucleotide sequences in the sample specify the same CDR3. The rearrangement links TRBV2 to TRBJ1-1; D unresolved. From germline, CDR1 is SNHLY and CDR2 FYNNEI. The CDR3 covers 12 residues. V was clipped by 3 bases and J by 0 bases, with 2 bases between them. Here the CDR3 DNA reads TGTGCCAGCAGTGAGATGAACACTGAAGCTTTCTTT. It codes for CASSEMNTEAFF.